Described below is a single T cell receptor beta chain sequence and its context. The record originates from a study of blood T cell dynamics during melanoma immunotherapy. Time point specified: pre-treatment baseline. This CDR3 contains 12 residues. V lost 5 bases to trimming and J lost 3 bases, with 8 bases between them. Germline lookup yields CDR1 MNHNY and CDR2 SVGAGI (reference sequence). Each bulk PBMC sample had approximately 400 ng DNA loaded. Assay: immunoSEQ multiplex PCR; the TCRdb copy retains only in-frame clones and omits some. The sample gives over 15,000 clones, 83% of which show up once; roughly 8% is in the top ten.

The specimen comprised blood, sampled from a patient treated with checkpoint blockade. This chain connects TRBV6-6 to TRBJ2-7; D is unresolved. This receptor was taken from a human donor with melanoma. Written as DNA, the CDR3 is TGTGCCAGCAGTCAAATCCACTACGAGCAGTACTTC. It is translated as CASSQIHYEQYF.